This passage covers 26 T cell receptor beta chains from one sample sequenced in a study of T-cell memory formation after mild COVID-19. TCRdb analysed the 5' RACE reads with MiXCR anew, one entry per CDR3 protein. The sample yields just over 350,000 distinct CDR3 sequences, around 14% seen once. The sequencing input was PBMCs or a T cell subset sorted from them (not recorded which). These receptors were taken from a man between 18 and 29 years old who had mild COVID-19 (a few samples of this study predate the infection). Cell type and time point are not known.

The sample holds a few counts of this clonotype. V is TRBV20-1 and J is TRBJ2-7, with 12 bases aligning to TRBD2. Germline V gene lookup returns CDR1 DFQATT and CDR2 SNEGSKA (reference sequence). Trimming at V came to 1 base and at J to 6 bases, leaving 7 bases not matched to a gene. The CDR3 sequence is 15 residues long. CDR3 sequence reads: CSARGRLAGVGEQYV. The CDR3 nucleotides are TGCAGTGCTAGAGGCCGACTAGCGGGGGTGGGCGAGCAGTACGTC.

This clonotype was counted a few times. V gene TRBV20-1 combines with J gene TRBJ2-7; 11 bases are shared with TRBD2. The V gene end was trimmed by 3 bases and the J gene end by 2 bases; junction bases not matched to a gene: 12. The CDR3 extends over 17 amino acids. Per the germline V gene, CDR1 is DFQATT and CDR2 is SNEGSKA (reference sequence). This CDR3 is CSARDPLTSGGPYEQYV. CDR3 sequence (DNA): TGCAGTGCTAGGGACCCCCTTACTAGCGGGGGTCCCTACGAGCAGTACGTC.

The table lists this clonotype with many counts. The rearrangement joins TRBV7-2 to TRBJ2-7; D is uncertain. V gave up 6 bases and J gave up 5 bases, with 11 bases separating them. From germline, CDR1 is SGHTA and CDR2 FQGNSA. This CDR3 has 12 residues. CDR3 bases: TGTGCCAGCAGGTCCCGGTACCACGAGCAGTACTTC. It is translated as CASRSRYHEQYF.

This clonotype was detected only a few times. This chain links TRBV2 with TRBJ2-7; D unclear. The CDR3 totals 14 residues. Germline CDR1 reads SNHLY; CDR2 reads FYNNEI. V was shortened by 2 bases and J by 0 bases, with 8 bases between the two germline ends. The chain's CDR3 is CASSERRDSYEQYV. In nucleotides, the CDR3 is TGTGCCAGCAGTGAACGTAGGGACTCCTACGAGCAGTACGTC.

This clonotype was seen repeatedly, ten times or more. The V gene is TRBV20-1, the J gene TRBJ2-2; the D is unclear. With 4 bases removed from V and 4 bases from J, the gap between germline ends came to 16 bases. CDR1 is DFQATT and CDR2 is SNEGSKA in the germline V gene (reference sequence). CDR3 size: 15 residues. DNA of the CDR3: TGCAGTGCTACGAATCCTCGCGGCCGCACCGGGGAGCTGTTTTTT. The encoded protein is CSATNPRGRTGELFF.

This clonotype was detected only a few times. This rearrangement joins TRBV5-1 to TRBJ1-6; D might be TRBD1 (6 bases). V dropped 4 bases and J dropped 7 bases, with 12 bases sitting between them. Looked up from germline, CDR1 is SGHRS and CDR2 is YFSETQ. The CDR3 covers 14 residues. The CDR3, as DNA: TGCGCCAGCAGCGACGGGGGCCGGAATTCACCCCTCCACTTT. Its translation: CASSDGGRNSPLHF.

The V gene is TRBV20-1, the J gene TRBJ1-4; D might be TRBD1 (6 bases). Trimming took off 3 bases at V and 5 bases at J, with 13 bases between the two ends. Germline V gene lookup returns CDR1 DFQATT and CDR2 SNEGSKA (reference sequence). The CDR3 sequence is 14 residues long. Here the CDR3 reads CSASGGARNEKLFF. The CDR3 nucleotides are TGCAGTGCTAGCGGGGGGGCGCGGAATGAAAAACTGTTTTTT.

The V and J genes are TRBV10-3 and TRBJ2-5; possibly TRBD2 for D (5 bases). CDR1 is ENHRY and CDR2 is SYGVKD in the germline V gene. The CDR3 consists of 12 residues. V was cut by 10 bases and J by 4 bases, with 13 bases left in between. The CDR3 sequence is CATAPGRETQYF. DNA for the CDR3: TGTGCCACCGCTCCGGGGAGAGAGACCCAGTACTTC.

This sequence joins TRBV6-1 and TRBJ1-1; TRBD1 matches at 7 bases. CDR3 length: 14 amino acids. Trimming cost V 6 bases and J 6 bases; bases outside gene matches: 10. Germline V gene sequence: CDR1 MNHNS, CDR2 SASEGT. The CDR3 DNA reads TGTGCCAGCAGCAGGACAGGCAACGGGGCTGAAGCTTTCTTT. This translates into CASSRTGNGAEAFF.

V and J are TRBV11-3 and TRBJ2-1; 7 bases align to TRBD2. CDR1 is SGHNT and CDR2 is YENEEA in the germline V gene. The CDR3 length is 16 residues. The junction had 5 bases not matched to a gene; V was cut back by 1 base and J by 2 bases. The CDR3 reads CASSLGDSGPYNEQFF. CDR3 in DNA: TGTGCCAGCAGCTTAGGAGATAGCGGGCCCTACAATGAGCAGTTCTTC.

This clonotype was seen only a few times. The chain carries TRBV5-1 and TRBJ2-2, with D possibly being TRBD1 (5 bases). Deletions cut 4 bases from V and 1 base from J, with 8 bases between. This CDR3 has 14 residues. Germline assignment: CDR1 SGHRS and CDR2 YFSETQ. The CDR3 DNA reads as TGCGCCAGCAGCCATGACAGGAACACCGGGGAGCTGTTTTTT. Translating gives CASSHDRNTGELFF.

The rearrangement links TRBV11-2 to TRBJ2-7, with 7 nucleotides matching TRBD2. This CDR3 contains 16 residues. Germline CDR1 and CDR2: SGHAT and FQNNGV. The ends lost 5 bases at V and 2 bases at J; junction bases unmatched: 12. The CDR3 reads CASSPTSGGSPYEQYV. For the CDR3, the DNA is TGTGCCAGCAGCCCTACATCGGGGGGATCCCCCTACGAGCAGTACGTC.

The chain carries TRBV12-3 or TRBV12-4 and TRBJ2-4, with D perhaps matching TRBD2 (6 bases). The CDR3 has 15 residues. Trimming left V 6 bases short and J 1 base short, with 13 bases between. The CDR3 loop is CASSGAGWAKNIQYF. The CDR3 DNA sequence: TGTGCCAGCAGCGGGGCGGGATGGGCCAAAAACATTCAGTACTTC.

The V and J genes are TRBV4-1 and TRBJ2-4; possible D gene TRBD2, 6 bases. CDR1 is MGHRA and CDR2 is YSYEKL in the germline V gene. The V gene lost 3 bases and the J gene lost 2 bases, with 17 bases spanning the gap. The CDR3 has 17 residues. In nucleotides, the CDR3 is TGCGCCAGCAGCCAGGAGATATTGGGGGGTACCAAAAACATTCAGTACTTC. Protein: CASSQEILGGTKNIQYF.

This clonotype was counted only a few times. This chain links TRBV27 with TRBJ1-1, with D unclear. Germline CDR1 and CDR2: MNHEY and SMNVEV (reference sequence). The CDR3 length is 12 residues. V was pared by 8 bases and J by 3 bases, with 10 bases between. The CDR3 protein is CASHGWHTEAFF. The CDR3 nucleotides read TGTGCCAGCCACGGGTGGCACACTGAAGCTTTCTTT.

This clonotype has ten or more counts. This chain joins TRBV7-9 and TRBJ2-5; D call uncertain. The CDR3 is 12 residues long. With 3 bases removed from V and 4 bases from J, the gap between germline ends came to 6 bases. Germline lookup yields CDR1 SEHNR and CDR2 FQNEAQ (reference sequence). The CDR3 coding sequence is TGTGCCAGCAGCTTGGTGCGAGAGACCCAGTACTTC. Protein product: CASSLVRETQYF.

There are a few counts of this clonotype. The chain carries TRBV20-1 and TRBJ2-1, with 8 bases that match TRBD2. J gave up 15 bases and V 6 bases, and 13 bases lay outside the gene matches. Germline CDR1 and CDR2: DFQATT and SNEGSKA (reference sequence). This CDR3 has 12 residues. The CDR3 DNA is TGCAGTGCGCAGGCCGCGGGGGGCCCTCGGTTCTTC. This encodes CSAQAAGGPRFF.

This clonotype has only one observation. This chain connects TRBV18 to TRBJ2-6; 7 bases are shared with TRBD1. The CDR3 totals 16 residues. The V gene end was trimmed by 2 bases and the J gene end by 4 bases; junction bases not matched to a gene: 5. The germline V gene encodes CDR1 KGHSH and CDR2 LQKENI. This CDR3 is CASSPVTGVGANVLTF. CDR3 nucleotides: TGTGCCAGCTCACCAGTAACAGGGGTAGGGGCCAACGTCCTGACTTTC.

The sample holds a few counts of this clonotype. The chain recombines TRBV20-1 with TRBJ1-5; 7 nucleotides line up with TRBD1. V lost 3 bases to trimming and J lost 0 bases; unmatched junction nucleotides: 8. The germline gives CDR1 DFQATT, CDR2 SNEGSKA (reference sequence). The CDR3 length is 16 residues. DNA of the CDR3: TGCAGTGCTAGTAAGGGGGCGGCTTTTAGCAATCAGCCCCAGCATTTT. Translated: CSASKGAAFSNQPQHF.

V is TRBV12-3 or TRBV12-4 and J is TRBJ2-1; 12 nucleotides agree with TRBD2. The junction had 3 bases not matched to a gene; V was cut back by 4 bases and J by 5 bases. There are 15 residues in the CDR3. CDR3: CASSSSGGGNNEQFF. CDR3 bases: TGTGCCAGCAGTTCTAGCGGGGGGGGCAACAATGAGCAGTTCTTC.

J is TRBJ2-7 and V is TRBV27; the D is unclear. The germline CDR1 and CDR2 sequences are MNHEY and SMNVEV (reference sequence). The length of the CDR3 is 14 residues. The V end lost 0 bases, the J end lost 2 bases, and 8 bases lay between the germline ends. CDR3 loop: CASSLSGRAYEQYF. For the CDR3, the DNA is TGTGCCAGCAGTTTATCGGGCAGAGCCTACGAGCAGTACTTC.

This clonotype was observed many times. This chain links TRBV4-3 with TRBJ2-3; the D gene is possibly TRBD1 (6 bases). The V gene's germline CDR1 is LGHNA and CDR2 YSLEER. Trimming removed 4 bases from V and 2 bases from J, with 10 bases in between. The CDR3 has 14 amino acids. The CDR3 here is CASSRRDNTDTQYF. DNA for the CDR3: TGCGCCAGCAGCCGCCGGGACAACACAGATACGCAGTATTTT.

V usage is TRBV2 and J usage is TRBJ1-5, with D perhaps matching TRBD1 (5 bases). CDR1 is SNHLY, CDR2 FYNNEI, per germline. This CDR3 is 14 amino acids long. V dropped 8 bases and J dropped 0 bases, with 11 bases sitting between them. In DNA, the CDR3 is TGTGCCAGCGGCAGGGTATATAGCAATCAGCCCCAGCATTTT. Its translation is CASGRVYSNQPQHF.

This clonotype has ten or more counts. The CDR3 loop reads CASSHGTGGDEQFF. DNA of the CDR3: TGCGCCAGCAGCCATGGGACAGGGGGCGATGAGCAGTTCTTC. This chain joins TRBV5-1 and TRBJ2-1; 12 bases are a match to TRBD1. Germline V gene sequence: CDR1 SGHRS, CDR2 YFSETQ. The CDR3 is 14 residues long. Losses at the gene ends were 4 bases for V and 8 bases for J; bases not matched to a gene: 4.

The chain carries TRBV12-3 or TRBV12-4 and TRBJ2-4; the match to TRBD1 covers 7 bases. V was pared by 1 base and J by 8 bases, with 11 bases of the junction left unmatched. This CDR3 comprises 16 residues. The CDR3, as DNA: TGTGCCAGCAGTTTAGGGTCAAGGGGACAGAATTACATTCAGTACTTC. This gives the protein CASSLGSRGQNYIQYF.

This clonotype has just a few counts. The chain is built from TRBV25-1 and TRBJ2-2, with a tentative D call TRBD1 (6 bases). Trimming removed 2 bases at V and 4 bases at J, with 8 bases between. The CDR3 is 14 residues long. Germline CDR1 reads MGHDK; CDR2 reads SYGVNS. Written as DNA, the CDR3 is TGTGCCAGCAGTGAAGGGGGCCGCACCGGGGAGCTGTTTTTT. This encodes CASSEGGRTGELFF.